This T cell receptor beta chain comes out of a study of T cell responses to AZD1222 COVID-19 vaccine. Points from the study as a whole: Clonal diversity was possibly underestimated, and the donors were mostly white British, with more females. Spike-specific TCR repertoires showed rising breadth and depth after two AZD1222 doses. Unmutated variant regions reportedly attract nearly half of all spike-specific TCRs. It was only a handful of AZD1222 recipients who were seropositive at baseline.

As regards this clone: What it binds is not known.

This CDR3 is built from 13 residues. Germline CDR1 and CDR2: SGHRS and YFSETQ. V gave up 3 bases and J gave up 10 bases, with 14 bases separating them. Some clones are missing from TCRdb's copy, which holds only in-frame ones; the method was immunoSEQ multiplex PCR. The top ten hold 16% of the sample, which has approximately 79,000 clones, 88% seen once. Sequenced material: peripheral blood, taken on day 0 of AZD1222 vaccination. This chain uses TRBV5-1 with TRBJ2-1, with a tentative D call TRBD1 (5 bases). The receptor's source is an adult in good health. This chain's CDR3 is CASSSLQQGEQFF. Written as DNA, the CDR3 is TGCGCCAGCAGCTCCCTACAGCAGGGCGAGCAGTTCTTC.